The present T cell receptor beta chain was sequenced within a study of human T cells and chemical hapten exposure. About the research overall: During the approximately 24-week study period, patients had diphenylcyclopropenone applied to the scalp every week. Slight differences in pooled library volume were the main source of varying TCR yields across samples.

Study-level points and caveats: All donors were alopecia patients, so their immunity may differ from that of healthy people.

A single record per CDR3 protein comes from TCRdb applying MiXCR to the RACE reads. The repertoire holds about 84,000 distinct CDR3 sequences, with around 9.3% as singletons. Time point specified: patch test 2, 6 weeks after DPC sensitization. Treatment noted: therapeutic diphenylcyclopropenone sensitization with weekly scalp DPC. Total RNA came from unfractionated whole blood. Germline V gives CDR1 SQVTM, CDR2 ANQGSEA. This CDR3 is built from 11 residues. Trimming stripped 4 bases from V and 5 bases from J, with 8 bases between. This clonotype came up many times. What it binds is not known. Specimen: whole blood, collected in connection with sensitization to the hapten diphenylcyclopropenone (DPC). The chain links TRBV29-1 to TRBJ1-1; D remains ambiguous. The clonotype was recovered from a woman aged 50 to 65 with alopecia areata. Some clones in this sample may be carry-over from other donors' samples. Here the CDR3 reads CSVAPTTEAFF. The CDR3 coding sequence is TGCAGCGTTGCCCCTACGACTGAAGCTTTCTTT.